This note documents a single T cell receptor (beta chain) sequence. This clone was seen a few times. Its recognized antigen is unknown. The input lacks base qualities; no much larger clone sits a single base away. The CDR3 spans 13 residues, from the cysteine through the phenylalanine. Of the read, only the CDR3 DNA is kept; its 39 bases are in frame from base 1. The trim is 4 bases for V and 8 bases for J, with a gap of 11 bases between the germline ends. CDR1 LNHDA and CDR2 SQIVND were looked up in the germline V gene (reference sequence). The sample comes from a study of beta chain features in type 1 diabetes (dated by TCRdb to 2016 to 2018). As for the study more broadly: No differences in mean age, gender distribution, total cell number or subset yield were found between patients and healthy donors. The study compared the TCRB repertoires of sorted circulating CD4+ T cell subsets in recently diagnosed type 1 diabetes patients with those in matched healthy donors. A total of 85 million to 110 million sorted cells were examined across all samples, and RNA yield correlated strongly with the number of cells per subset. Regulatory and stem cell-like memory subsets were obtained from only 8 patients and about 8 healthy donors, while naive and central memory subsets were obtained from all 30 or so donors. The research as a whole found: HLA sub-analyses involved small numbers of individuals, so any influence of HLA type on TCRB rearrangement remained unresolved. A moderate but significant shortening of TCRB CDR3 length was observed in type 1 diabetes patients in all four CD4+ subsets. Naive, central memory and regulatory TCRB repertoires appeared to be more similar among patients than among healthy donors. At VDJ recombination sites, patients with type 1 diabetes made fewer insertions and deleted more nucleotides, a pattern implying thymic rearrangement abnormalities. PCR might favor shorter templates, but patient and control samples were amplified and corrected together, so any skew would affect both groups equally. Because cDNA rather than genomic DNA was sequenced, highly expressing activated cells could have been over-represented, although no difference in activation and CD3 levels was found between groups.

A single peripheral blood draw of approximately 100 mL on average was collected from each donor into heparinised tubes. A BD FACSAria II and a panel including CD45RO, CCR7, CD25, CD127, CD95 and CD27 were used to sort naive, central memory, regulatory and stem cell-like memory CD4+ T cells. Purity was above 95% for every sorted population. PBMCs were isolated right away by Lymphoprep density gradient centrifugation and were stained directly, without culture. So that batch effects would be minimized, each experiment stained and sorted samples in pairs, pairing one healthy donor with one patient. All of the isolated RNA was reverse transcribed with the High Capacity cDNA Reverse Transcription Kit, so expressed TCRB transcripts were sequenced. Survey-depth immunoSEQ sequencing was performed on stem cell-like memory T cell samples, with an average of approximately 1 million total reads per sample. Sorted cells were lysed in RLT buffer and RNA was extracted with DNase-treated RNeasy Micro or Mini kits, depending on cell number. To prevent cross-contamination, each cell subset was processed individually, whereas patient and healthy donor samples were processed jointly. The immunoSEQ multiplex PCR was used to amplify TCRB sequences from cDNA, generating 87-bp fragments that spanned the CDR3 region. Sequencing of the amplicons was done on the Illumina HiSeq platform. The study's processing was this. Synthetic template baselines were used to correct PCR bias computationally, reads within Hamming distance 2 were collapsed, and singletons that could not be merged were discarded. Reads were aligned against IMGT so that V, D and J genes, CDR3 length and insertions or deletions at six rearrangement sites could be assigned. Within each subset, clonotype counts were normalized to the number of sorted cells before true diversity and Gini coefficients were calculated with the tcR R package. The overlap coefficient, calculated on TCRB nucleotide sequences, was used to quantify repertoire sharing. Sourced from immuneACCESS, this table was stored by TCRdb with only in-frame sequences that have V and J called. A share of the clones is absent; for the studies checked, an unresolved V gene accounts for under half, and the remainder has no known explanation. The D gene and trimming were derived from the DNA, and the V and J assignments and clone size from that table. This sample has under 95,000 clones in its table, and roughly 34% of those were observed once. The ten largest clonotypes hold over 0.4% of the sample.

The clonotype originates from a woman between 18 and 29 years old in good health. Sequencing used stem cell memory CD4+ T cells from blood. The cell subset or site label, read with the paper, signifies: stem cell-like memory CD4+ T cells. The sequence joins TRBV19 to TRBJ1-4, with a tentative D gene TRBD1 over 6 matching bases. The sequence in DNA is TGTGCCAGTAGTACCGGGACACGGGAAAAACTGTTTTTT. This encodes CASSTGTREKLFF.